Presented here are 15 T cell receptor beta chains from one specimen sequenced in a study of vaccination effects on CD4 cells after COVID-19. No cognate antigen is known for these TCRs. Viral peptide pools were used in the ViraFEST assay to expand antigen-specific CD4+ T cells, and sequencing came afterward. At the end of about ten days of culture, CD4+ T cells were isolated. Vaccinated recipients, who were negative for nucleocapsid antibodies, had no history of SARS-CoV-2 infection. The data were produced by immunoSEQ multiplex PCR, yet TCRdb's version contains in-frame clones alone and is incomplete. The profile covers roughly 42,000 clones, with under 75% appearing a single time and 26% taken by the ten largest. The sample in question was CD4+ T cells from PBMCs cultured with HCoV-OC43 spike peptides, obtained before COVID-19 vaccination. The sample's subset: HCoV-OC43 spike overlapping peptide pool stimulation. These receptors all come from a human donor who received a COVID-19 vaccine.

The V call is TRBV7-6, the J call TRBJ2-2, with a possible D match to TRBD2 (5 bases). Trimming took off 1 base at V and 1 base at J, with 10 bases between the two ends. CDR3 length equals 16 residues. Germline CDR1 reads SGHVS; CDR2 reads FNYEAQ. The DNA of the CDR3 is TGTGCCAGCAGCTTAGGGGCCCGGGAGAACACCGGGGAGCTGTTTTTT. It translates to CASSLGARENTGELFF.

This chain connects TRBV5-6 to TRBJ2-7; D is ambiguous. This CDR3 contains 12 residues. Trimming took 2 bases from V and 2 from J, leaving 5 bases between them. In germline, CDR1 is SGHDT, CDR2 YYEEEE. The CDR3 spells CASSLRAYEQYF. CDR3 nucleotides: TGTGCCAGCAGCTTAAGGGCCTACGAGCAGTACTTC.

The chain combines TRBV18 with TRBJ1-1; 12 bases are a match to TRBD1. This CDR3 spans 17 amino acids. Germline trimming cut 3 bases from V and 5 bases from J; bases unmatched to any gene: 10. CDR1 KGHSH and CDR2 LQKENI come from the germline V gene. CDR3 DNA sequence: TGTGCCAGCTCACCTCAAGGGACAGGGGGCGAAGCAACTGAAGCTTTCTTT. It encodes CASSPQGTGGEATEAFF.

The chain combines TRBV2 with TRBJ2-1; the match to TRBD2 covers 7 bases. Per the germline V gene, CDR1 is SNHLY and CDR2 is FYNNEI. The CDR3 consists of 16 residues. Unmatched junction bases numbered 17, after V lost 6 bases and J lost 9 bases. CDR3: CASSPTGRIVLSEQFF. Here the CDR3 DNA reads TGTGCCAGCAGCCCTACCGGGAGGATCGTCTTGAGTGAGCAGTTCTTC.

This clone occurred a few times. The chain carries TRBV30 and TRBJ1-3, with TRBD1 matching over 7 bases. Looked up from germline, CDR1 is GTSNPN and CDR2 is SVGIG (reference sequence). The ends lost 3 bases at V and 4 bases at J; junction bases unmatched: 6. The CDR3 is made up of 14 amino acids. As DNA, the CDR3 is TGTGCCTGGAGAGACACAGGGGCAGGAAACACCATATATTTT. Translation: CAWRDTGAGNTIYF.

The chain is built from TRBV7-9 and TRBJ1-1; a weak D match, TRBD1 (5 bases). The CDR3 is 14 amino acids. The V gene's germline CDR1 is SEHNR and CDR2 FQNEAQ (reference sequence). V was cut by 3 bases and J by 5 bases, with 13 bases left in between. CDR3 region: CASSLGGWGTEAFF. Written as DNA, the CDR3 is TGTGCCAGCAGCTTGGGGGGTTGGGGTACTGAAGCTTTCTTT.

The chain has TRBV6-5 and TRBJ2-7, with TRBD2 matching 8 bases. Germline CDR1 and CDR2: MNHEY and SVGAGI. The CDR3 runs to 15 residues. The V gene end was trimmed by 0 bases and the J gene end by 2 bases; junction bases not matched to a gene: 3. CDR3 protein: CASSYSFSGAYEQYF. Here the CDR3 DNA reads TGTGCCAGCAGTTACTCTTTTAGCGGGGCCTACGAGCAGTACTTC.

This clone was counted a few times. The DNA for the CDR3 is TGTGCCAGCAGCCAAGTGGGAGAGACCCAGTACTTC. The encoded protein is CASSQVGETQYF. The chain carries TRBV3-1 (or the pseudogene TRBV3-2) and TRBJ2-5; no clear D gene. V lost 1 base to trimming and J lost 4 bases, with 4 bases between them. The germline V gene encodes CDR1 LGHDT and CDR2 YNNKEL (reference sequence). CDR3 length equals 12 residues.

A single count supports this clone. The V call is TRBV10-3, the J call TRBJ1-1; TRBD1 agrees at 9 bases. The CDR3 is made up of 13 amino acids. Germline-derived CDR1 and CDR2 are ENHRY and SYGVKD. Trimming took 7 bases from V and 4 from J; bases not matched to a gene: 4. CDR3 sequence (DNA): TGTGCCATCACGGACAGGGGAAGCACTGAAGCTTTCTTT. It codes for CAITDRGSTEAFF.

This chain joins TRBV30 and TRBJ2-1; D remains unclear. Per germline, CDR1 GTSNPN and CDR2 SVGIG (reference sequence). The CDR3 is made up of 10 amino acids. V was cut by 5 bases and J by 11 bases, with 10 bases left in between. The CDR3 DNA is TGTGCCTGGTCGGATGGGAAGCAGTTCTTC. Protein product: CAWSDGKQFF.

The CDR3 region has the DNA TGTGCCAGCAGCTTACGCGGAGTTGACACAGATACGCAGTATTTT. This encodes CASSLRGVDTDTQYF. The chain joins TRBV7-9 to TRBJ2-3; D unresolved. The V end was cut by 2 bases, the J end by 2 bases, with 11 bases between. CDR1 and CDR2 (germline): SEHNR, FQNEAQ (reference sequence). There are 15 residues in the CDR3.

V gene TRBV12-1 combines with J gene TRBJ1-1; the table's D call, TRBD1, has no DNA check behind it. TRBV12-1 is shown as a pseudogene. The CDR3 covers 12 residues. CDR3 loop: CASSFRGLEAFF. For the CDR3, the DNA is TGTGCCAGCAGCTTCAGGGGGCTAGAAGCTTTCTTT.

This clone was seen a single time. This chain joins TRBV7-9 and TRBJ2-2; 8 positions match TRBD1. V was clipped by 5 bases and J by 4 bases; unmatched bases: 6. This CDR3 region has 15 residues. Germline V gene lookup returns CDR1 SEHNR and CDR2 FQNEAQ (reference sequence). The CDR3 DNA reads as TGTGCCAGCAGCCCCTCAGGGGGCGCCACCGGGGAGCTGTTTTTT. Protein sequence: CASSPSGGATGELFF.

The V gene is TRBV5-4, the J gene TRBJ1-1; D gene ambiguous. This CDR3 region has 12 residues. Trimming cost V 3 bases and J 3 bases, with 6 bases left between them. The germline V gene encodes CDR1 SGHNT and CDR2 YYREEE (reference sequence). The CDR3 DNA follows: TGTGCCAGCAGCTCGCCAGACACTGAAGCTTTCTTT. Protein: CASSSPDTEAFF.

V gene TRBV6-6 combines with J gene TRBJ1-2; 9 bases align to TRBD1. Germline values: CDR1 MNHNY, CDR2 SVGAGI (reference sequence). With 6 bases clipped from V and 3 bases from J, the junction kept 11 bases outside the gene matches. There are 16 residues in the CDR3. In DNA form, the CDR3 reads TGTGCCAGCAGCCGGGACAGGGTTCGTCTTGACTATGGCTACACCTTC. It is translated as CASSRDRVRLDYGYTF.